This T cell receptor (beta chain) was retrieved from a study of blood T cells in healthy people across ages. For the study at large: The capture of about one barcoded beta molecule per two T cells was achieved by template switching. Study-level results: PBMCs were not sorted, which prevented a conclusive comparison of naive versus antigen-experienced cells. When one million T cells were used, diversity estimates were thought to be underestimates.

The authors ran a second PCR of about 6 to 12 cycles using a sample-barcoded 5' primer and a J-beta primer mix. TCRdb re-analysed the 5' RACE reads in MiXCR, keeping a single row per CDR3 protein. Of about 780,000 distinct CDR3 sequences in the sample, 46% are singletons; the top ten hold 15% to 20%. This clonotype was observed at least ten times. Antigen: not known. The receptor was derived from a man older than 75 in good health. Sequencing was performed on blood.

CDR3 DNA sequence: TGCAGCGGGACTAGCGGGAGGGCCTATGAGCAGTTCTTC. Its protein product is CSGTSGRAYEQFF. The chain couples TRBV29-1 to TRBJ2-1; TRBD2 matches 15 bases. V was pared by 7 bases and J by 8 bases, with 3 bases of the junction left unmatched. Germline values: CDR1 SQVTM, CDR2 ANQGSEA. CDR3 length equals 13 residues.